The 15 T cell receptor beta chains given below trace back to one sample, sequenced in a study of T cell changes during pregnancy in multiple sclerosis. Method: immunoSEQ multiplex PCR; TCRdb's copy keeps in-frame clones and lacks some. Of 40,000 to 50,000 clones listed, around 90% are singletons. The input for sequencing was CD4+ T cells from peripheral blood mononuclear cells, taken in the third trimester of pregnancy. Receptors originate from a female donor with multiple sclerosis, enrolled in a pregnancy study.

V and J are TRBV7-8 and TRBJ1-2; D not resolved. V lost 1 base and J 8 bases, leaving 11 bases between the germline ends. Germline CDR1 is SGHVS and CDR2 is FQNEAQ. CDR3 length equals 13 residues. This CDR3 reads CASSLEGVTGYTF. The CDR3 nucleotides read TGTGCCAGCAGCTTAGAGGGAGTAACAGGCTACACCTTC.

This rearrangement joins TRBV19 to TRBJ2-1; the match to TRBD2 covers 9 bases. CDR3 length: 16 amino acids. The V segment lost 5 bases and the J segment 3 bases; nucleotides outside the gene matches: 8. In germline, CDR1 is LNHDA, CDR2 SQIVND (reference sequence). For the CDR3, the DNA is TGTGCCAGTAGTCCACCCCGTAGCGGGGGCTACAATGAGCAGTTCTTC. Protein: CASSPPRSGGYNEQFF.

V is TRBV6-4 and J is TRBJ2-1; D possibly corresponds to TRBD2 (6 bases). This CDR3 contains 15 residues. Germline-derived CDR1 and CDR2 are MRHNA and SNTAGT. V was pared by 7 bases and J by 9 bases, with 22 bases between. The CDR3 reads CASTKTAVRGSEQFF. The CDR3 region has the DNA TGTGCCAGCACTAAAACAGCGGTCCGGGGGAGTGAGCAGTTCTTC.

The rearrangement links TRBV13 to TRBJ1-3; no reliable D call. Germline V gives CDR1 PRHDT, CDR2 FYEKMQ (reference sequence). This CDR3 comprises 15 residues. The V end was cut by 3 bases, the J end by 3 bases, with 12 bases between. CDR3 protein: CASSFSGTLGNTIYF. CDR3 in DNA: TGTGCCAGCAGCTTCTCGGGTACTCTTGGAAACACCATATATTTT.

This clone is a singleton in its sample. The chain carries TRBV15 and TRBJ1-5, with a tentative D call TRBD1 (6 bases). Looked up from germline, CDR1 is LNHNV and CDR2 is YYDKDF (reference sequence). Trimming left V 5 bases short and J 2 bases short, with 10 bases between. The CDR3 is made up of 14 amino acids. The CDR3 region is CATSSDSRNQPQHF. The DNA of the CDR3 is TGTGCCACCAGCTCGGACAGCCGCAATCAGCCCCAGCATTTT.

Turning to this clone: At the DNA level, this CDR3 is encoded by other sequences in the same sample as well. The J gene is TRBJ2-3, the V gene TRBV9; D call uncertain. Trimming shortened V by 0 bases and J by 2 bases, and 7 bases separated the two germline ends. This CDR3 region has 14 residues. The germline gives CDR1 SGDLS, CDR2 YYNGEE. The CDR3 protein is CASSVVGTTDTQYF. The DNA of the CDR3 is TGTGCCAGCAGCGTAGTCGGTACCACAGATACGCAGTATTTT.

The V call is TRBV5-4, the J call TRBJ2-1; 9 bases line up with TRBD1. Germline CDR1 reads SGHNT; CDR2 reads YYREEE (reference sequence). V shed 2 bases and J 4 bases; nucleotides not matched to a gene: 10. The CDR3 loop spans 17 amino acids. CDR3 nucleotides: TGTGCCAGCAGCTTACAGGCATCCGGGACAGGGTACAATGAGCAGTTCTTC. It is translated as CASSLQASGTGYNEQFF.

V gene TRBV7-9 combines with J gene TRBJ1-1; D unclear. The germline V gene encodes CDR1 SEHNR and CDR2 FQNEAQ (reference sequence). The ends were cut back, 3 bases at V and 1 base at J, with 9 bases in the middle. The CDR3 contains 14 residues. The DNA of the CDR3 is TGTGCCAGCAGCTTGGCCCGGGGGAACACTGAAGCTTTCTTT. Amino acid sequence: CASSLARGNTEAFF.

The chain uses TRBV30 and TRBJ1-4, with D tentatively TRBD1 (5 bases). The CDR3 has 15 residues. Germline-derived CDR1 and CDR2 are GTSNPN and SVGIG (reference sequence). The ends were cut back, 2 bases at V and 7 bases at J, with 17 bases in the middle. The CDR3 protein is CAWSTTRGLSEKLFF. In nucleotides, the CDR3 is TGTGCCTGGAGTACAACAAGGGGACTAAGTGAAAAACTGTTTTTT.

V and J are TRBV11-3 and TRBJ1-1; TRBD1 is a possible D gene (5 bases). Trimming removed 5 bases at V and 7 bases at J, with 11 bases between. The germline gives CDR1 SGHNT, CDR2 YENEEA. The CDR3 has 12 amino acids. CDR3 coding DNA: TGTGCCAGCAGCCTCAGACAGCATGAAGCTTTCTTT. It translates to CASSLRQHEAFF.

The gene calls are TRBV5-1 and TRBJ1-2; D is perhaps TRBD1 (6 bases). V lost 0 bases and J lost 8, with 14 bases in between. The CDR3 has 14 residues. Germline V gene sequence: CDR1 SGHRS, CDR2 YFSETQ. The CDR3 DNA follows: TGCGCCAGCAGCTTGGCCCGGGACATCAAGGGCTACACCTTC. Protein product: CASSLARDIKGYTF.

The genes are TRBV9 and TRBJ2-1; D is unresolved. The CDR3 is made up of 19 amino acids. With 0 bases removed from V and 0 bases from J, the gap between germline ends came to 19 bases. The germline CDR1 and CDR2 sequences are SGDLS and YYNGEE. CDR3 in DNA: TGTGCCAGCAGCGTAGCTATGGGCACAGCAGAATCCTCCTACAATGAGCAGTTCTTC. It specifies CASSVAMGTAESSYNEQFF.

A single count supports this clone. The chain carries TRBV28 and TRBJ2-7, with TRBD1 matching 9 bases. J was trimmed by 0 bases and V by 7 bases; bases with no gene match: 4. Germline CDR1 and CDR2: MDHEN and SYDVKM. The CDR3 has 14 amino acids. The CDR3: CASKLTGGSYEQYF. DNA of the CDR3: TGTGCCAGCAAATTGACAGGGGGCTCCTACGAGCAGTACTTC.

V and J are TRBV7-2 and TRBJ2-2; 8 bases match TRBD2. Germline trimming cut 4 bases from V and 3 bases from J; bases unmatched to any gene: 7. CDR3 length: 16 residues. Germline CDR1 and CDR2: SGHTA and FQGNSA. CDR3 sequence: CASSWGLGVDTGELFF. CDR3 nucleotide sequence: TGTGCCAGCAGCTGGGGACTAGGGGTCGACACCGGGGAGCTGTTTTTT. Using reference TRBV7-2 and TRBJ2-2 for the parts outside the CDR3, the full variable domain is GAGVSQSPSNKVTEKGKDVELRCDPISGHTALYWYRQSLGQGLEFLIYFQGNSAPDKSGLPSDRFSAERTGGSVSTLTIQRTQQEDSAVYLCASSWGLGVDTGELFFGEGSRLTVL.

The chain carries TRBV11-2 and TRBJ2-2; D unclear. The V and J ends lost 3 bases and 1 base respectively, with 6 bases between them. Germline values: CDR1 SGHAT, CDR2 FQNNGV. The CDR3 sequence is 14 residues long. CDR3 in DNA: TGTGCCAGCAGCTTGCTTAGGAACACCGGGGAGCTGTTTTTT. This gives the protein CASSLLRNTGELFF.